This T cell receptor (beta chain) stems from a study of cytomegalovirus exposure and HLA in healthy donors. Researchers ran the PCR with 60 Vbeta and 13 Jbeta primers. Profiled with immunoSEQ multiplex PCR; TCRdb holds only in-frame clones, not every one. The sample contains about 190,000 clones, about 85% of which appear only once. Only one count was recorded for this clone. With 5 bases clipped from V and 7 bases from J, the junction kept 11 bases outside the gene matches. Germline V gene data show CDR1 as MGHDK and CDR2 as SYGVNS. This CDR3 comprises 16 residues. The chain uses TRBV25-1 and TRBJ2-1; 10 positions match TRBD1. The origin of this receptor is a boy under 10 years old in good health and CMV-seronegative. What was sequenced was PBMCs. CDR3 sequence reads: CASSSSTGTGVNEQFF. The CDR3 nucleotides are TGTGCCAGCAGTTCGTCGACCGGGACAGGGGTGAATGAGCAGTTCTTC.